This entry features one T cell receptor beta chain sequence. In the study's own analysis: Amplification from reference gene primers served as the basis for estimated nucleated cell counts. Clones were sequenced by immunoSEQ multiplex PCR, and TCRdb holds only the in-frame ones, with some missing. V and J calls and clone size are as listed in that table; D and trimming were resolved from the DNA. The sample lists roughly 180,000 clones; about four fifths were seen once. The sample is drawn from a study of blood T cell repertoires in COVID-19. On the study more broadly: Italy, Spain and the United States were the sources of the convalescent and acute COVID-19 samples. From T cells, B-cell-depleted T cells, or PBMCs came the material, which was cDNA or gDNA.

The origin of this receptor is a woman aged 80 or over with active or convalescent COVID-19. Sequencing input: peripheral blood.

CDR3 in DNA: TGTGCCAGCAGCGTAGCTACTAGCGGTAGAACCTACGAGCAGTACTTC. This codes for CASSVATSGRTYEQYF. V usage is TRBV9 and J usage is TRBJ2-7; 8 bases match TRBD2. Germline lookup yields CDR1 SGDLS and CDR2 YYNGEE. The CDR3 has 16 residues. V shed 0 bases, J shed 2 bases, and the junction held 7 bases outside the gene matches.